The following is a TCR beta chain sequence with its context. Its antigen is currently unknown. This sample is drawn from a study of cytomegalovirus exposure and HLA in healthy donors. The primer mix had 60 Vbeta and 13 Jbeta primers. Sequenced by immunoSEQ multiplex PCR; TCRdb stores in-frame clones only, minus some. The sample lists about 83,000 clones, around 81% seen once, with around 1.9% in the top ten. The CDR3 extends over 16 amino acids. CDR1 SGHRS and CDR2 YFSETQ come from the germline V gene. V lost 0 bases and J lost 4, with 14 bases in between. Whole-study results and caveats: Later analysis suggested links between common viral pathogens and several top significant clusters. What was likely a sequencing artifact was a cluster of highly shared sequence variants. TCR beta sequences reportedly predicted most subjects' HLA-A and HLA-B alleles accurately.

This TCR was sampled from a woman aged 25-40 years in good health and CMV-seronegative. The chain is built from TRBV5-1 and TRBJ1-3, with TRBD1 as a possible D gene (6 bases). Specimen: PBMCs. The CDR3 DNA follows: TGCGCCAGCAGCTTGGGAAGACAGGCTTCGGGAAACACCATATATTTT. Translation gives CASSLGRQASGNTIYF.